Presented here are 9 T cell receptor beta chains from one specimen sequenced in a study of tumor-infiltrating lymphocytes in primary liver carcinoma. Investigators took RNA and DNA out together from 20-30 mg of unsorted bulk tissue. Constant-region priming of 500 ng total RNA yielded TCR beta cDNA. For TCR beta, libraries were produced by three nested multiplex PCR rounds using slightly modified ARM-PCR. The first two PCR rounds used TRBV1-TRBV30 primers with a Cbeta primer, 10 cycles each. Each CDR3 protein is one row after TCRdb ran MiXCR on the multiplex PCR reads. The sample holds fewer than 200,000 distinct CDR3 sequences, roughly 80% seen once. The sequencing input was tumor tissue from primary liver carcinoma. All receptors come from a man aged 40-49 years with primary liver carcinoma and hepatitis B virus infection.

This clonotype is a singleton in its sample. One end of the junction is discordant with germline, which a read error may explain. The J gene is TRBJ2-6, the V gene TRBV11-2, with 8 nucleotides matching TRBD1. Germline V gene data show CDR1 as SGHAT and CDR2 as FQNNGV. The CDR3 length is 21 residues. The CDR3 region has the DNA TGTGCCATCCGCATGGGGGGAGACAGGGGCATTTCCCTCTCTGGGGCTAACGTTCTGACTTTC. It specifies CAIRMGGDRGISLSGANVLTF.

This clonotype has just a few counts. A read error may account for a junction end that differs from germline. The J gene is TRBJ1-5, the V gene TRBV12-3 or TRBV12-4; no definite D call. This CDR3 contains 13 residues. The CDR3 loop reads CARSLGSKQPQHF. As DNA, the CDR3 is TGTGCCAGGAGTTTGGGGAGCAAACAGCCCCAGCATTTT.

The chain has TRBV29-1 and TRBJ1-5, with D perhaps TRBD1 (5 bases). The V and J ends lost 5 bases and 7 bases respectively, with 12 bases between them. The CDR3 extends over 12 amino acids. CDR1 and CDR2 from the germline V gene are SQVTM and ANQGSEA. The DNA of the CDR3 is TGCAGCGTTACCCAGGGAGGGCAGCCCCAGCATTTT. Translating gives CSVTQGGQPQHF.

On this clonotype: A junction end diverges from the germline sequence, so it may reflect a read error. V usage is TRBV29-1 and J usage is TRBJ1-1, with 7 bases fitting TRBD1. There are 14 residues in the CDR3. Germline V CDR1 and CDR2: SQVTM, ANQGSEA. CDR3 loop: CSGRRGGEDTDAFF. CDR3 nucleotide sequence: TGCAGCGGCCGCAGGGGGGGGGAGGATACTGATGCTTTCTTT.

Note on this clonotype: This may be a read error: a much more frequent sequence differs by one nucleotide. This chain joins TRBV24-1 and TRBJ2-7, with D tentatively TRBD1 (5 bases). This CDR3 is 14 amino acids long. The germline gives CDR1 KGHDR, CDR2 SFDVKD. CDR3 sequence: CVTSVETVSYEQYF. CDR3 nucleotides: TGTGTCACCAGTGTTGAGACAGTTTCCTACGAGCAGTACTTC.

As regards this clonotype: The junction differs from germline at one of its ends, possibly a read error. The chain combines TRBV11-1 with TRBJ2-1; TRBD2 aligns across 9 bases. CDR3 length: 13 amino acids. Germline V gene sequence: CDR1 SGHAT, CDR2 FQDESV (reference sequence). CDR3 in DNA: TGCGCCATCAGCGCGGGAGGGCCGAATGAGCGGTTCTTC. Amino acid sequence: CAISAGGPNERFF.

For this clonotype: A much larger clone differs from this one at a single base, so this may be a read error. This chain links TRBV5-1 with TRBJ2-7, with 8 bases fitting TRBD2. The germline gives CDR1 SGHRS, CDR2 YFSETQ. There are 14 residues in the CDR3. The CDR3 reads CDSSSGLVNPWQYF. CDR3 nucleotides: TGCGACAGCAGCTCGGGACTAGTTAACCCGTGGCAGTACTTC.

The chain uses TRBV11-1 and TRBJ2-1; D perhaps matches TRBD2 (5 bases). V was pared by 5 bases and J by 7 bases, with 12 bases between. The germline V gene has CDR1 SGHAT and CDR2 FQDESV (reference sequence). The CDR3 covers 13 residues. In DNA form, the CDR3 reads TGTGCCAGCAGCGTGAGAGGGCCTAATGAGCAGTTCTTC. Amino acid sequence: CASSVRGPNEQFF.

This clonotype was counted once. A read error may account for a junction end that differs from germline. The rearrangement uses TRBV6-6 and TRBJ2-1; D gene ambiguous. The CDR3 is 15 amino acids. The germline V gene has CDR1 MNHNY and CDR2 SVGAGI (reference sequence). CDR3 bases: TGTGCCAGCAATTACTCTGAAGAGACTGGAGATGAGCAGTTCTTC. This translates into CASNYSEETGDEQFF.